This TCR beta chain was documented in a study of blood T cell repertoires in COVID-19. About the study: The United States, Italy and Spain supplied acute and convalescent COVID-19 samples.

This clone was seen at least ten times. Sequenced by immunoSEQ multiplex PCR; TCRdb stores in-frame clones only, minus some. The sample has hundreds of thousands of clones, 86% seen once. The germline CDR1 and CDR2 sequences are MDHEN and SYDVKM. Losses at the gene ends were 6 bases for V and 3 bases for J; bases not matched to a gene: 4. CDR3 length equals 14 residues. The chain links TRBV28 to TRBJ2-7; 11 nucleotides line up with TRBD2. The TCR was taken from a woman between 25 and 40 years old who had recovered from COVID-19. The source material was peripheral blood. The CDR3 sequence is CASRGLAEIYEQYF. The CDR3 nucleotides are TGTGCCAGCAGGGGACTAGCGGAGATCTACGAGCAGTACTTC. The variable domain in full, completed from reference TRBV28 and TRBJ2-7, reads DVKVTQSSRYLVKRTGEKVFLECVQDMDHENMFWYRQDPGLGLRLIYFSYDVKMKEKGDIPEGYSVSREKKERFSLILESASTNQTSMYLCASRGLAEIYEQYFGPGTRLTVT.